This T cell receptor (beta chain) is drawn from a study of T-cell memory formation after mild COVID-19. In the study overall: Largely, the TCR clusters proved donor specific.

Study findings and constraints: From day 15 to 85, contracting clones were balanced between CD4 and CD8, whereas later expanders leaned toward CD4+. Researchers found some responding clones in pre-infection memory, a sign that cross-reactive memory joined. Clones which contracted sat mainly in CM and EM if CD4+, and in EMRA if CD8+.

The CDR3 sequence is 13 residues long. Trimming removed 5 bases at V and 3 bases at J, with 7 bases between. Germline V gene data show CDR1 as SGHTA and CDR2 as FQGTGA. This clonotype was recorded at least ten times. Its antigen is not known. TCRdb re-called the 5' RACE reads through MiXCR, storing one row per CDR3 protein. This table has around 390,000 distinct CDR3 sequences, 15% to 20% appearing once. The TCR comes from a man aged 18 to 30 who had mild COVID-19 (a few samples of this study predate the infection). Cell type and time point are not known. The material sequenced was PBMCs or a T cell subset sorted from them (not recorded which). This rearrangement joins TRBV7-3 to TRBJ2-2; D call uncertain. CDR3 sequence: CASSLSYTGELFF. In nucleotides, the CDR3 is TGTGCCAGCAGCCTTAGTTACACCGGGGAGCTGTTTTTT.